This T cell receptor (beta chain) derives from a study of cytomegalovirus exposure and HLA in healthy donors. Study-wide context: The approximately 120 million unique TCR beta sequences, from 150 million to 200 million T cells, were found by an earlier analysis. Early released data had tens of millions of unique TCRs, all coming from HLA-typed donors. Findings of the study overall: Analysis was carried out at a later point, and it linked a missense DCLRE1C variant to TCR beta V- and J-gene trimming. Further analysis was carried out later, and it showed several of the most significant clusters appearing linked to common viral pathogens.

The CDR3 extends over 16 amino acids. V lost 5 bases, J lost 3 bases, and 13 bases stayed unmatched. CDR1 is MNHEY and CDR2 is SMNVEV in the germline V gene (reference sequence). In the PCR, 60 Vbeta and 13 Jbeta primers were used. Here immunoSEQ multiplex PCR was the method, and the copy in TCRdb shows in-frame clones only, minus some. Its listing shows 49,000 or so clones. On this clone itself: Its antigen is undetermined.

The chain recombines TRBV27 with TRBJ2-7, with TRBD1 identical over 7 bases. The sample was PBMCs. The sequence was obtained from a man in his forties or fifties in good health and CMV-seropositive. CDR3 loop: CASSPLTGTSGYEQYF. The DNA of the CDR3 is TGTGCCAGCAGTCCCCTGACAGGGACGAGCGGCTACGAGCAGTACTTC.